These 29 T cell receptor beta chains came from one sample sequenced in a study of cytomegalovirus exposure and HLA in healthy donors. Repertoires were generated with immunoSEQ multiplex PCR, while TCRdb's copy carries only in-frame clones and drops some. Of around 230,000 clones detected, around 87% appear once; the ten largest clones hold 0.95% to 1.5%. The sample taken for sequencing was PBMCs. The origin of the receptors is a woman in her twenties or thirties in good health and CMV-seropositive.

The chain carries TRBV2 and TRBJ2-7; TRBD2 might be the D (5 bases). The CDR3 spans 12 residues. Per the germline V gene, CDR1 is SNHLY and CDR2 is FYNNEI. Deletions cut 7 bases from V and 6 bases from J, with 13 bases between. DNA of the CDR3: TGTGCCAGCATCGAGGGAGTGGGCGAGCAGTACTTC. Amino acids: CASIEGVGEQYF.

The V gene is TRBV5-1, the J gene TRBJ1-4; the D is unclear. V was shortened by 0 bases and J by 3 bases, with 9 bases between the two germline ends. CDR1 and CDR2 from the germline V gene are SGHRS and YFSETQ. The CDR3 spans 15 residues. The CDR3 DNA reads as TGCGCCAGCAGCTTGGCGGGGTTATCTAATGAAAAACTGTTTTTT. Translation: CASSLAGLSNEKLFF.

The gene calls are TRBV30 and TRBJ2-2; D is perhaps TRBD2 (5 bases). The germline V gene has CDR1 GTSNPN and CDR2 SVGIG (reference sequence). The CDR3 covers 15 residues. The V and J ends lost 5 bases and 8 bases respectively, with 21 bases between them. The CDR3 region is CAWAPPWTAQGELFF. The CDR3 DNA sequence: TGTGCCTGGGCCCCACCCTGGACTGCCCAGGGGGAGCTGTTTTTT.

The chain combines TRBV11-3 with TRBJ1-1; perhaps TRBD1 as D (5 bases). In germline, CDR1 is SGHNT, CDR2 YENEEA. This CDR3 region has 15 residues. The V gene lost 1 base and the J gene lost 4 bases, with 13 bases spanning the gap. CDR3 DNA: TGTGCCAGCAGCTTAGGGACCCGGGGGAGCACTGAAGCTTTCTTT. Translating gives CASSLGTRGSTEAFF.

The chain recombines TRBV5-4 with TRBJ2-5; perhaps TRBD2 as D (5 bases). The CDR3 sequence is 15 residues long. Germline V gene data show CDR1 as SGHNT and CDR2 as YYREEE (reference sequence). V was clipped by 4 bases and J by 3 bases, with 16 bases between them. This chain's CDR3 is CASSPQMDWEETQYF. The CDR3 DNA is TGTGCCAGCAGCCCGCAAATGGACTGGGAAGAGACCCAGTACTTC.

The chain uses TRBV29-1 and TRBJ1-4; the match to TRBD1 covers 7 bases. The V and J ends lost 6 bases and 3 bases, in that order; junction bases with no gene match: 13. CDR1 and CDR2 from the germline V gene are SQVTM and ANQGSEA. This CDR3 region has 16 residues. For the CDR3, the DNA is TGCAGCGTCGGACAGGAGGATTGGCTAGCTAATGAAAAACTGTTTTTT. Protein product: CSVGQEDWLANEKLFF.

The chain combines TRBV27 with TRBJ2-2; 10 bases fit TRBD1. CDR1 MNHEY and CDR2 SMNVEV come from the germline V gene (reference sequence). Trimming took 4 bases from V and 7 from J; bases not matched to a gene: 12. CDR3 length equals 17 residues. The CDR3, as DNA: TGTGCCAGCAGTTACACTTTGGACAGGGGGTTTAGCGGGGAGCTGTTTTTT. Amino acid sequence: CASSYTLDRGFSGELFF.

This sequence joins TRBV7-8 and TRBJ2-7, with D tentatively TRBD2 (5 bases). The CDR3 sequence is 16 residues long. V was pared by 0 bases and J by 3 bases, with 15 bases between. Germline V gene sequence: CDR1 SGHVS, CDR2 FQNEAQ. The CDR3 spells CASSLASSSRVYEQYF. CDR3 DNA sequence: TGTGCCAGCAGCTTAGCATCTAGCTCCCGTGTCTACGAGCAGTACTTC.

The V and J genes are TRBV7-9 and TRBJ2-7, with 7 nucleotides matching TRBD1. The ends lost 9 bases at V and 0 bases at J; junction bases unmatched: 11. The V gene's germline CDR1 is SEHNR and CDR2 FQNEAQ (reference sequence). This CDR3 region has 15 residues. CDR3 in amino acids: CAREVWGTASYEQYF. CDR3 DNA: TGTGCCAGGGAGGTATGGGGGACAGCCTCCTACGAGCAGTACTTC. The full variable domain, with the rest looked up from reference TRBV7-9 and TRBJ2-7, is DTGVSQNPRHKITKRGQNVTFRCDPISEHNRLYWYRQTLGQGPEFLTYFQNEAQLEKSRLLSDRFSAERPKGSFSTLEIQRTEQGDSAMYLCAREVWGTASYEQYFGPGTRLTVT.

This clone was observed once. The V call is TRBV6-5, the J call TRBJ2-1; 12 nucleotides align to TRBD1. CDR1 and CDR2 (germline): MNHEY, SVGAGI. The CDR3 runs 15 residues. J was trimmed by 7 bases and V by 4 bases; bases with no gene match: 5. CDR3 DNA sequence: TGTGCCAGCAGTTTACCGGGACAGGGGGCTAATGAGCAGTTCTTC. Translated, it gives CASSLPGQGANEQFF.

The chain recombines TRBV30 with TRBJ1-2; TRBD1 matches at 7 bases. The V and J ends lost 0 bases and 4 bases, in that order; junction bases with no gene match: 5. This CDR3 is built from 14 residues. CDR1 and CDR2 from the germline V gene are GTSNPN and SVGIG (reference sequence). The CDR3 protein is CAWSVGQGVYGYTF. The CDR3 DNA follows: TGTGCCTGGAGTGTGGGGCAGGGGGTCTATGGCTACACCTTC.

The chain carries TRBV30 and TRBJ1-2, with D maybe TRBD1 (6 bases). The CDR3 totals 16 residues. Germline assignment: CDR1 GTSNPN and CDR2 SVGIG (reference sequence). The DNA for the CDR3 is TGTGGATCGGACTCGGAGAAGACAGGCGAGGCTTATGGCTACACCTTC. Amino acids: CGSDSEKTGEAYGYTF.

J is TRBJ2-1 and V is TRBV6-1; weak D call: TRBD1 (5 bases). V was trimmed by 6 bases and J by 5 bases, leaving 14 bases between them. Germline V gene lookup returns CDR1 MNHNS and CDR2 SASEGT. The CDR3 is 14 residues long. CDR3 amino acids: CASSILGAHNEQFF. CDR3 DNA sequence: TGTGCCAGCAGCATCCTTGGGGCCCACAATGAGCAGTTCTTC.

The J gene is TRBJ1-2, the V gene TRBV7-5; TRBD1, the D gene given by the table, was not confirmed from the DNA. TRBV7-5 is assigned pseudogene status. The CDR3 totals 16 residues. The CDR3 DNA is TGTGCCAGAAAACCCACAAAGGGACAGGGAATTAGAGGCTACACCTTC. Amino acid sequence: CARKPTKGQGIRGYTF.

This clone was seen more than once but under ten times. The chain combines TRBV5-1 with TRBJ2-1; D may be TRBD2 (5 bases). Germline V gene sequence: CDR1 SGHRS, CDR2 YFSETQ. The CDR3 consists of 16 residues. Trimming pared 0 bases from V and 0 bases from J, leaving 10 bases between. The CDR3, as DNA: TGCGCCAGCAGCTTGGCTCCAACTAGCTCCTACAATGAGCAGTTCTTC. Protein: CASSLAPTSSYNEQFF.

This chain connects TRBV4-1 to TRBJ2-3, with 10 nucleotides matching TRBD2. The V and J ends lost 4 bases and 2 bases, in that order; junction bases with no gene match: 9. Looked up from germline, CDR1 is MGHRA and CDR2 is YSYEKL. The CDR3 covers 17 residues. CDR3 in DNA: TGCGCCAGCAGCCCAATGACCGGGACTAGCGACACAGATACGCAGTATTTT. Amino acid sequence: CASSPMTGTSDTDTQYF.

A few counts support this clone. J is TRBJ2-7 and V is TRBV2; D call uncertain. The CDR3 covers 14 residues. Trimming cost V 1 base and J 4 bases, with 11 bases left between them. The V gene's germline CDR1 is SNHLY and CDR2 FYNNEI. The chain's CDR3 is CASSEGLVSYEQYF. Here the CDR3 DNA reads TGTGCCAGCAGTGAAGGGCTAGTTTCGTACGAGCAGTACTTC.

The J gene is TRBJ1-1, the V gene TRBV18; no reliable D call. Trimming removed 2 bases from V and 0 bases from J, with 7 bases in between. The CDR3 runs to 14 residues. CDR1 and CDR2 (germline): KGHSH, LQKENI. The CDR3 region is CASSPSPMNTEAFF. CDR3 bases: TGTGCCAGCTCACCAAGCCCGATGAACACTGAAGCTTTCTTT.

V gene TRBV4-1 combines with J gene TRBJ2-3; D remains ambiguous. The CDR3 runs to 13 residues. Trimming took 0 bases from V and 6 from J, leaving 7 bases between them. Germline values: CDR1 MGHRA, CDR2 YSYEKL. The CDR3, as DNA: TGCGCCAGCAGCCAAGAGGGCTGGGATACGCAGTATTTT. This gives the protein CASSQEGWDTQYF.

The rearrangement links TRBV7-2 to TRBJ2-7; possible D gene TRBD2, 5 bases. The germline gives CDR1 SGHTA, CDR2 FQGNSA. Trimming removed 10 bases at V and 2 bases at J, with 15 bases between. This CDR3 has 13 residues. The CDR3 sequence is CATRVYGTYEQYF. The CDR3 bases are TGTGCCACCCGAGTCTACGGGACCTACGAGCAGTACTTC.

This CDR3 reads CASSLGITSDTEQFF. The CDR3 DNA follows: TGTGCCAGCAGCTTAGGAATCACTAGCGACACTGAGCAGTTCTTC. This chain uses TRBV7-2 with TRBJ2-1; 7 bases line up with TRBD2. V was clipped by 1 base and J by 9 bases; unmatched bases: 9. This CDR3 is 15 amino acids long. Looked up from germline, CDR1 is SGHTA and CDR2 is FQGNSA.

This chain joins TRBV28 and TRBJ2-7, with 8 positions matching TRBD2. Germline CDR1 and CDR2: MDHEN and SYDVKM. The CDR3 is 19 amino acids. Unmatched junction bases numbered 22, after V lost 6 bases and J lost 3 bases. The CDR3 protein is CASSLVSSGSPSGNYEQYF. The DNA for the CDR3 is TGTGCCAGCAGCCTGGTTTCCAGCGGGAGCCCTTCGGGCAACTACGAGCAGTACTTC.

This chain joins TRBV27 and TRBJ2-1, with a possible D match to TRBD2 (6 bases). The length of the CDR3 is 13 residues. The germline V and J ends were trimmed by 6 bases and 12 bases, with 18 bases remaining between them. Germline V gene data show CDR1 as MNHEY and CDR2 as SMNVEV (reference sequence). The CDR3 protein is CASRGTAARSQFF. The CDR3 DNA reads as TGTGCCAGCAGGGGGACTGCGGCTCGATCGCAGTTCTTC.

The chain couples TRBV4-1 to TRBJ1-5; TRBD1 agrees at 7 bases. Looked up from germline, CDR1 is MGHRA and CDR2 is YSYEKL. The CDR3 length is 17 residues. J gave up 0 bases and V 0 bases, and 5 bases lay outside the gene matches. DNA of the CDR3: TGCGCCAGCAGCCAAGATAGGGACAGCTATAGCAATCAGCCCCAGCATTTT. Encoded protein: CASSQDRDSYSNQPQHF.

This clone appeared a few times. The J gene is TRBJ2-7, the V gene TRBV28, with 7 bases that match TRBD1. Trimming took 6 bases from V and 3 from J; bases not matched to a gene: 8. The CDR3 consists of 14 residues. Per germline, CDR1 MDHEN and CDR2 SYDVKM. The CDR3 DNA follows: TGTGCCAGCAGCCGACAGGGCCCAATCTACGAGCAGTACTTC. Protein sequence: CASSRQGPIYEQYF.

V and J are TRBV19 and TRBJ1-2; D remains unclear. Trimming removed 9 bases at V and 8 bases at J, with 22 bases between. Germline V gene data show CDR1 as LNHDA and CDR2 as SQIVND (reference sequence). The length of the CDR3 is 14 residues. CDR3 nucleotides: TGTGCCAGCTGTCAGATCGTGACGGGGAGAGGCTACACCTTC. This codes for CASCQIVTGRGYTF.

The J gene is TRBJ2-7, the V gene TRBV6-1; 7 nucleotides line up with TRBD1. Losses at the gene ends were 7 bases for V and 0 bases for J; bases not matched to a gene: 3. The CDR3 runs to 13 residues. The V gene's germline CDR1 is MNHNS and CDR2 SASEGT. CDR3 nucleotides: TGTGCCAGCAAGGGGGCAGGCTCCTACGAGCAGTACTTC. Residues: CASKGAGSYEQYF.

This chain joins TRBV7-9 and TRBJ2-7; 11 bases fit TRBD2. J lost 5 bases, V lost 3 bases, and 9 bases had no gene match. Germline lookup yields CDR1 SEHNR and CDR2 FQNEAQ (reference sequence). This CDR3 has 16 amino acids. Here the CDR3 DNA reads TGTGCCAGCAGCTTGGACACTAGCGGGAGCCTCGACGAGCAGTACTTC. It encodes CASSLDTSGSLDEQYF. The full variable domain, its missing parts supplied by reference TRBV7-9 and TRBJ2-7, is DTGVSQNPRHKITKRGQNVTFRCDPISEHNRLYWYRQTLGQGPEFLTYFQNEAQLEKSRLLSDRFSAERPKGSFSTLEIQRTEQGDSAMYLCASSLDTSGSLDEQYFGPGTRLTVT.

The DNA for the CDR3 is TGTGCCAGCAGACTAGCGGGAGGGCTACGGGAGACCCAGTACTTC. Its protein is CASRLAGGLRETQYF. The chain links TRBV7-9 to TRBJ2-5; 13 bases are shared with TRBD2. The V segment lost 6 bases and the J segment 5 bases; nucleotides outside the gene matches: 6. The CDR3 covers 15 residues. Germline values: CDR1 SEHNR, CDR2 FQNEAQ (reference sequence).